This TCR beta chain appears in the sequencing data of a study of control samples from healthy donors and cancer patients. V gave up 6 bases and J gave up 3 bases, with 23 bases separating them. This CDR3 has 17 amino acids. The germline V gene encodes CDR1 KGHSH and CDR2 LQKENI. Data came from immunoSEQ multiplex PCR; TCRdb stores just in-frame clones and leaves some out. The top ten hold around 5.7% of the sample, which has around 80,000 clones, roughly 84% seen once. This sequence was found in a woman between 50 and 59 years old in good health. V gene TRBV18 combines with J gene TRBJ1-1; perhaps TRBD1 as D (5 bases). Sequenced: blood. The CDR3 reads CASSTRQGVYLDTEAFF. The CDR3 coding sequence is TGTGCCAGCTCCACCCGCCAGGGTGTCTATTTGGACACTGAAGCTTTCTTT.